The 5 T cell receptor beta chains in this list originate from one sample, sequenced in a study of shared clonotypes between healthy human individuals. Libraries were prepared by immunoSEQ multiplex PCR; TCRdb keeps only in-frame clonotypes and omits some of them. In the table there are about 2.4 million clones, approximately 94% of which are singletons. Material for sequencing was naive CD4+ T cells sorted from blood. Specified subset: CD45RA+ positively selected. Receptor source: a man aged 18-30 years in good health.

The V and J genes are TRBV30 and TRBJ1-3, with TRBD1 identical over 7 bases. With V trimmed by 4 bases and J by 0 bases, 21 bases remained unmatched. This CDR3 is 20 amino acids long. Germline lookup yields CDR1 GTSNPN and CDR2 SVGIG (reference sequence). The CDR3, as DNA: TGTGCCTGGACCGAGACCGGGACAGCTTATATCCGCCTCTCTGGAAACACCATATATTTT. Protein product: CAWTETGTAYIRLSGNTIYF.

V gene TRBV18 combines with J gene TRBJ1-1; perhaps TRBD1 as D (6 bases). Germline V CDR1 and CDR2: KGHSH, LQKENI. Between the trimmed V and J ends, which lost 5 bases and 1 base, there was a span of 11 bases. The CDR3 spans 14 residues. CDR3 region: CASSLQGWNTEAFF. As DNA, the CDR3 is TGTGCCAGCTCATTACAGGGATGGAACACTGAAGCTTTCTTT. Full variable domain (missing parts from reference TRBV18 and TRBJ1-1): NAGVMQNPRHLVRRRGQEARLRCSPMKGHSHVYWYRQLPEEGLKFMVYLQKENIIDESGMPKERFSAEFPKEGPSILRIQQVVRGDSAAYFCASSLQGWNTEAFFGQGTRLTVV.

This clone showed up just once. The gene calls are TRBV19 and TRBJ1-3, with 7 nucleotides matching TRBD1. With V trimmed by 8 bases and J by 0 bases, 10 bases remained unmatched. Germline V lookup: CDR1 LNHDA, CDR2 SQIVND (reference sequence). The CDR3 spans 16 residues. The CDR3 sequence is CASGNSGDSSGNTIYF. In DNA, the CDR3 is TGTGCCAGTGGCAACTCCGGGGACAGCTCTGGAAACACCATATATTTT.

In the case of this clone: This same CDR3 is encoded by further DNA sequences in the sample. The DNA of the CDR3 is TGTGCCAGCTCACCATTACTAGCGCAAGAGACCCAGTACTTC. This encodes CASSPLLAQETQYF. This chain connects TRBV18 to TRBJ2-5, with 7 bases lining up with TRBD2. Germline-derived CDR1 and CDR2 are KGHSH and LQKENI. Trimming at V came to 2 bases and at J to 2 bases, leaving 2 bases not matched to a gene. This CDR3 is built from 14 residues.

The chain is built from TRBV7-9 and TRBJ2-2, with a weak D call TRBD2 (6 bases). The CDR3 has 16 residues. The germline V gene encodes CDR1 SEHNR and CDR2 FQNEAQ (reference sequence). V lost 3 bases and J 3 bases, leaving 14 bases between the germline ends. CDR3 nucleotides: TGTGCCAGCAGCTTTATCGGGAGAACGGACACCGGGGAGCTGTTTTTT. Its translation is CASSFIGRTDTGELFF.